These 20 T cell receptor beta chains came from one sample sequenced in a study of breast tumors, draining lymph nodes, adjacent tissues. Axillary draining lymph nodes of breast cancer patients supplied the node samples. TCRdb processed the multiplex PCR reads anew with MiXCR; each CDR3 protein has one entry. The table has around 300,000 distinct CDR3 sequences, 30% seen once. Input material: axillary lymph node tissue. All receptors come from a female donor with breast cancer. Some clones in this sample may be carry-over from other donors' samples.

This clonotype was seen a handful of times. The chain is built from TRBV3-1 and TRBJ1-3; the D is unclear. The V end was cut by 0 bases, the J end by 7 bases, with 4 bases between. CDR1 is LGHDT and CDR2 is YNNKEL in the germline V gene (reference sequence). The CDR3 sequence is 12 residues long. The CDR3 DNA sequence: TGTGCCAGCAGCCAAGAGGAGAACACCATATATTTT. It specifies CASSQEENTIYF.

This clonotype was observed many times. The rearrangement uses TRBV5-1 and TRBJ2-5, with D possibly being TRBD1 (6 bases). Trimming shortened V by 5 bases and J by 0 bases, and 14 bases separated the two germline ends. The CDR3 is 15 amino acids. Per the germline V gene, CDR1 is SGHRS and CDR2 is YFSETQ. DNA for the CDR3: TGCGCCAGCAGGCCTACCGGACAGAACCAAGAGACCCAGTACTTC. Translated: CASRPTGQNQETQYF. Supplemented by reference TRBV5-1 and TRBJ2-5, the full variable domain reads KAGVTQTPRYLIKTRGQQVTLSCSPISGHRSVSWYQQTPGQGLQFLFEYFSETQRNKGNFPGRFSGRQFSNSRSEMNVSTLELGDSALYLCASRPTGQNQETQYFGPGTRLLVL.

The chain uses TRBV12-3 or TRBV12-4 and TRBJ1-3; tentatively, D is TRBD1 (5 bases). V dropped 7 bases and J dropped 2 bases, with 12 bases sitting between them. This CDR3 has 14 amino acids. Here the CDR3 reads CASIQQGAGNTIYF. CDR3 DNA sequence: TGTGCCAGCATTCAGCAGGGCGCTGGAAACACCATATATTTT.

This clonotype came up a few times. The chain employs TRBV3-1 and TRBJ2-2, with unresolved D. The ends were cut back, 6 bases at V and 3 bases at J, with 5 bases in the middle. Germline V gives CDR1 LGHDT, CDR2 YNNKEL (reference sequence). This CDR3 spans 12 amino acids. CDR3 coding DNA: TGTGCCAGCAGGGTGGACACCGGGGAGCTGTTTTTT. It specifies CASRVDTGELFF.

For this clonotype: The junction departs from germline at one end; a sequencing error may be responsible. The chain has TRBV4-3 and TRBJ2-5, with a possible D match to TRBD2 (5 bases). The CDR3 is made up of 12 amino acids. CDR1 and CDR2 from the germline V gene are LGHNA and YSLEER. CDR3 sequence: CASSGNGETRYF. CDR3 DNA sequence: TGCGCCAGCAGCGGAAACGGGGAGACCCGGTACTTC.

This clonotype was counted a single time. The rearrangement links TRBV6-4 to TRBJ1-4, with 9 bases that match TRBD1. The CDR3 is 15 amino acids. Unmatched junction bases numbered 9, after V lost 5 bases and J lost 8 bases. Germline-derived CDR1 and CDR2 are MRHNA and SNTAGT. The CDR3 sequence is CASSSQGARGEKLFF. The CDR3 region has the DNA TGTGCCAGCAGTTCACAGGGGGCCCGAGGGGAAAAACTGTTTTTT.

This clonotype has only a few counts. V usage is TRBV12-5 and J usage is TRBJ2-1, with a weak D call TRBD1 (7 bases). Germline loops: CDR1 LGHNT, CDR2 FRNRAP. This CDR3 contains 16 residues. V was trimmed by 4 bases and J by 11 bases, leaving 24 bases between them. The CDR3 protein is CASGSPGGRPSFKQFF. DNA of the CDR3: TGTGCTAGTGGTTCTCCAGGGGGGCGACCCAGCTTTAAGCAGTTCTTC.

The chain combines TRBV11-2 with TRBJ2-3, with TRBD1 matching over 8 bases. Germline CDR1 reads SGHAT; CDR2 reads FQNNGV. The trim removed 5 bases at V and 11 bases at J, leaving 18 bases unmatched. The CDR3 has 16 residues. The CDR3 sequence: CASSDRGKRVFNEQYF. CDR3 sequence (DNA): TGTGCCAGCAGCGACAGGGGAAAGCGGGTTTTCAATGAGCAGTATTTT. The full variable domain, with the rest looked up from reference TRBV11-2 and TRBJ2-3, is EAGVAQSPRYKIIEKRQSVAFWCNPISGHATLYWYQQILGQGPKLLIQFQNNGVVDDSQLPKDRFSAERLKGVDSTLKIQPAKLEDSAVYLCASSDRGKRVFNEQYFGPGTRLTVL.

This clonotype has at least ten counts. This chain uses TRBV20-1 with TRBJ2-3; either TRBD1 or TRBD2 may fit D (5 bases each). V shed 1 base and J shed 2 bases, with 22 bases lying between them. Germline CDR1 is DFQATT and CDR2 is SNEGSKA (reference sequence). The CDR3 covers 18 residues. The CDR3 DNA follows: TGCAGTGCTAGAGGTTTGGCTCCTTCGGGACCAGTCACAGATACGCAGTATTTT. The encoded protein is CSARGLAPSGPVTDTQYF.

This clonotype was seen ten or more times. This chain uses TRBV30 with TRBJ2-7; 9 bases agree with TRBD1. The J segment lost 2 bases and the V segment lost 0 bases, leaving 2 bases of the junction unmatched. The germline gives CDR1 GTSNPN, CDR2 SVGIG (reference sequence). The CDR3 spans 14 residues. The CDR3 DNA is TGTGCCTGGAGTGTGGGACAGGGAGCCTACGAGCAGTACTTC. This translates into CAWSVGQGAYEQYF.

The chain uses TRBV6-5 and TRBJ2-7; 10 bases match TRBD2. Trimming at V came to 2 bases and at J to 3 bases, leaving 7 bases not matched to a gene. Germline V gives CDR1 MNHEY, CDR2 SVGAGI. This CDR3 is 16 amino acids long. CDR3 nucleotides: TGTGCCAGCAGTTACCCGGCGGGACTAGCGCTCTACGAGCAGTACTTC. Translated, it gives CASSYPAGLALYEQYF.

The rearrangement uses TRBV20-1 and TRBJ2-5; TRBD2 agrees at 14 bases. Trimming cost V 7 bases and J 2 bases; bases outside gene matches: 12. The length of the CDR3 is 17 residues. CDR1 is DFQATT, CDR2 SNEGSKA, per germline (reference sequence). The CDR3 sequence: CSGQGLAGAARQETQYF. CDR3 bases: TGCAGTGGGCAGGGACTAGCGGGAGCTGCGAGGCAAGAGACCCAGTACTTC.

Comment on this clonotype: A read error may explain this, as a much larger clone is one base away. The V and J genes are TRBV7-2 and TRBJ2-5, with D perhaps matching TRBD2 (5 bases). Germline V lookup: CDR1 SGHTA, CDR2 FQGNSA. This CDR3 is built from 14 residues. Trimming removed 3 bases from V and 4 bases from J, with 12 bases in between. In DNA, the CDR3 is TGTGCCAGCAGCTTGGCTGGCGAGGGAGAGACCCAGTACTTC. It codes for CASSLAGEGETQYF. Using reference TRBV7-2 and TRBJ2-5 for the parts outside the CDR3, the full variable domain is GAGVSQSPSNKVTEKGKDVELRCDPISGHTALYWYRQSLGQGLEFLIYFQGNSAPDKSGLPSDRFSAERTGGSVSTLTIQRTQQEDSAVYLCASSLAGEGETQYFGPGTRLLVL.

On this clonotype: A single base separates this from a much larger clone, so it may be a read error. As the CDR3 is not closed by the conserved phenylalanine or tryptophan, this likely results from a read error. CDR3 loop: CSAPLGSNEQFL. The CDR3 nucleotides read TGCAGTGCACCGCTCGGATCCAATGAGCAGTTCCTC. The chain employs TRBV20-1 and TRBJ2-1; D is ambiguous. V was cut by 6 bases and J by 6 bases, with 12 bases left in between. Germline CDR1 DFQATT, CDR2 SNEGSKA (reference sequence). The CDR3 has 12 amino acids.

This clonotype appeared many times. The J gene is TRBJ2-4, the V gene TRBV24-1; tentative D call: TRBD1 (6 bases). The CDR3 is 13 residues long. Trimming left V 11 bases short and J 0 bases short, with 10 bases between. CDR1 and CDR2 (germline): KGHDR, SFDVKD. As DNA, the CDR3 is TGTGCCATCTCGGACAGAGCCAAAAACATTCAGTACTTC. It specifies CAISDRAKNIQYF.

Note on this clonotype: Just one base apart from a much larger clone, this may be a read error. The chain combines TRBV4-3 with TRBJ1-5; the D is unclear. Germline assignment: CDR1 LGHNA and CDR2 YSLEER. The CDR3 is 15 residues long. Trimming removed 0 bases at V and 6 bases at J, with 12 bases between. The CDR3 nucleotides read TGCGCCAGCAGCCAAGATCGGGGAGGGTCTCAGCCCCAGCATTTT. Translation gives CASSQDRGGSQPQHF.

In this sample, this clonotype turned up many times. The J gene is TRBJ2-7, the V gene TRBV9; a weak D match, TRBD2 (6 bases). Germline V gives CDR1 SGDLS, CDR2 YYNGEE. V lost 3 bases to trimming and J lost 3 bases, with 16 bases between them. This CDR3 comprises 15 residues. This CDR3 is CASSETRDSDYEQYF. Here the CDR3 DNA reads TGTGCCAGCAGCGAAACCCGGGACTCGGACTACGAGCAGTACTTC.

In this sample, this clonotype turned up many times. CDR3 sequence (DNA): TGTGCCAGCAGACTCCAACAAAGTGGCGAGCAGTACTTC. This codes for CASRLQQSGEQYF. This chain links TRBV27 with TRBJ2-7; no clear D. CDR3 length equals 13 residues. Germline values: CDR1 MNHEY, CDR2 SMNVEV (reference sequence). The ends were cut back, 6 bases at V and 6 bases at J, with 15 bases in the middle.

With regard to this clonotype: This may be a read error, as it is one base from a much larger clone. This rearrangement joins TRBV6-5 to TRBJ1-3, with TRBD1 matching over 8 bases. The CDR3 contains 17 residues. Germline V gene lookup returns CDR1 MNHEY and CDR2 SVGAGI. V shed 6 bases, J shed 0 bases, and the junction held 10 bases outside the gene matches. CDR3 sequence reads: CASRQGQGLPSGNTIYF. For the CDR3, the DNA is TGTGCCAGCAGGCAAGGACAGGGTTTACCCTCTGGAAACACCATATATTTT.

As regards this clonotype: Since a much larger clone is just one base distant, this may be a read error. The chain combines TRBV11-2 with TRBJ2-3; D not resolved. Trimming pared 2 bases from V and 4 bases from J, leaving 13 bases between. Looked up from germline, CDR1 is SGHAT and CDR2 is FQNNGV. CDR3 size: 15 residues. The CDR3 loop reads CASSLIVGTPDTQYF. The CDR3 coding sequence is TGTGCCAGCAGCTTAATAGTGGGTACGCCAGATACGCAGTATTTT.